This T cell receptor beta chain was found in a study of blood T cell repertoires in COVID-19. The assay was immunoSEQ multiplex PCR, and TCRdb's table has in-frame clones only and misses some. The data contain a few hundred thousand clones, about 91% of them seen just once; the ten biggest clones take up approximately 2.6%. Remarks on this clone: Germline is not matched at one junction end, which may reflect a read error.

The V gene's germline CDR1 is MDHEN and CDR2 SYDVKM. The CDR3 length is 16 residues. The source material was peripheral blood. This chain connects TRBV28 to TRBJ1-6; D possibly corresponds to TRBD1 (6 bases). The sequence came from a person between 18 and 30 years old with COVID-19, enrolled during active disease. The CDR3 nucleotides read TGTGCCAGCACTTTAAACCAGGGGCGCAAGGGTTCACCCCTCCACTTT. Translation gives CASTLNQGRKGSPLHF.